These T cell receptor beta chains were read from a single sample in a study of cytomegalovirus exposure and HLA in healthy donors. Clones were sequenced by immunoSEQ multiplex PCR, and TCRdb holds only the in-frame ones, with some missing. Of about 160,000 clones in the sample, approximately 77% were seen once. Sequencing was carried out using PBMCs. All receptors come from a man between 18 and 29 years old in good health and CMV-seronegative. The CDR3 runs from the conserved cysteine through the conserved F or W. The order of the fields is clone size, V gene, D gene, J gene, CDR3 DNA, CDR3 protein. A D gene is named only where the DNA matches it firmly. Size values are once, few and many counts, or a class for expanded clones, and some rows have none.

few	TRBV28	NA	TRBJ2-7	TGTGCCAGCAGTTTCGCAGACACCTACGAGCAGTACTTC	CASSFADTYEQYF
NA	TRBV14	NA	TRBJ2-2	TGTGCCACCCGTCTAGGGGATGGGGAGCTGTTTTTT	CATRLGDGELFF
NA	TRBV7-6	NA	TRBJ1-6	TGTGCCAGCAGACGCCAGGGAGGGGGCTCCTATAATTCACCCCTCCACTTT	CASRRQGGGSYNSPLHF
NA	TRBV6-6	NA	TRBJ2-1	TGTGCCAGCAGCCACAGTGCGCCCTCCTACAATGAGCAGTTCTTC	CASSHSAPSYNEQFF
once	TRBV15	TRBD2	TRBJ2-5	TGTGCCACCAGCAGCGGACTAGCGGGAGGGCCCCGGGAGACCCAGTACTTC	CATSSGLAGGPRETQYF
NA	TRBV11-3	NA	TRBJ2-7	TGTGCCAGCAGCTTAGGGGCTTCCTACGAGCAGTACTTC	CASSLGASYEQYF
NA	TRBV11-2	NA	TRBJ2-3	TGTGCCAGCAGCACCATCCCCGGAGATACGCAGTATTTT	CASSTIPGDTQYF
once	TRBV5-1	NA	TRBJ2-3	TGCGCCAGCAGCTTGGTTGGGACTAGCACAGATACGCAGTATTTT	CASSLVGTSTDTQYF
NA	TRBV9	NA	TRBJ2-7	TGTGCCAGCAGCCCGGGACACAACTACGAGCAGTACTTC	CASSPGHNYEQYF
NA	TRBV7-2	TRBD2	TRBJ2-5	TGTGCCAGCAGCTTGACTAGCGGGGAGACCCAGTACTTC	CASSLTSGETQYF
NA	TRBV5-6	TRBD2	TRBJ2-7	TGTGCCAGCAGTCACATAGCGGGAGGGATCTACGAGCAGTACTTC	CASSHIAGGIYEQYF
NA	TRBV29-1	NA	TRBJ1-2	TGCAGCGTTGGGGGCAGGGAAGACTATGGCTACACCTTC	CSVGGREDYGYTF
NA	TRBV6-1	TRBD1	TRBJ1-3	TGTGCCAGCAACGACAGGGGCGCATCTGGAAACACCATATATTTT	CASNDRGASGNTIYF
few	TRBV28	NA	TRBJ2-6	TGTGCCAGCAGTTTGGCCCCCTCTGGGGCCAACGTCCTGACTTTC	CASSLAPSGANVLTF
NA	TRBV5-1	TRBD2	TRBJ2-7	TGCGCCAGCACCCTGACTAGCGGGAGCTACGAGCAGTACTTC	CASTLTSGSYEQYF
few	TRBV4-3	TRBD2	TRBJ2-3	TGCGCCAGCAGCCAGGAGACCTCTTTGCTAGCGGGAGGTCCAGATACGCAGTATTTT	CASSQETSLLAGGPDTQYF
NA	TRBV7-2	TRBD1	TRBJ2-7	TGTGCCAGCAGCGCTTACAGGGGTGGGGACTACGAGCAGTACTTC	CASSAYRGGDYEQYF
NA	TRBV7-9	NA	TRBJ1-6	TGTGCCAGCAGCTTCCCCAGGGTCGATTCACCCCTCCACTTT	CASSFPRVDSPLHF
NA	TRBV7-9	NA	TRBJ1-4	TGTGCCAGCAGCTTAGGGGGGGAATGGGATGAAAAACTGTTTTTT	CASSLGGEWDEKLFF
NA	TRBV19	TRBD1	TRBJ2-3	TGTGCCAGTATCTGCCCGGGACAGGGGGCTTTTAGCACAGATACGCAGTATTTT	CASICPGQGAFSTDTQYF
NA	TRBV7-9	NA	TRBJ1-2	TGTGCCAGCAGCCCAGGGACTTCCTATGGCTACACCTTC	CASSPGTSYGYTF
few	TRBV7-2	TRBD2	TRBJ2-5	TGTGCCAGCAGCCCCTTCCCCCGCGGGAGGTCTGGAGAGACCCAGTACTTC	CASSPFPRGRSGETQYF
NA	TRBV6-1	NA	TRBJ2-7	TGTGCCAGCACCGAGACGGGCTCCTACGAGCAGTACTTC	CASTETGSYEQYF
few	TRBV29-1	NA	TRBJ2-5	TGCAGCGTTGTGGTGGGAGAGGGACTAGAGACCCAGTACTTC	CSVVVGEGLETQYF
NA	TRBV5-1	TRBD1	TRBJ2-5	TGCGCCAGCAGCTGGGCGACAGGGGTCGAGACCCAGTACTTC	CASSWATGVETQYF
few	TRBV6-5	NA	TRBJ1-5	TGTGCCAGCAGTTACGGGGGCATCAATCAGCCCCAGCATTTT	CASSYGGINQPQHF
few	TRBV7-9	TRBD1	TRBJ1-5	TGTGCCAGCAGCTTTGGTGGGACAGAAATCCAGCCCCAGCATTTT	CASSFGGTEIQPQHF
few	TRBV10-2	TRBD1	TRBJ1-1	TGCGCCAGCATCGGACAGGAGAACACTGAAGCTTTCTTT	CASIGQENTEAFF
NA	TRBV30	NA	TRBJ2-3	TGTGCCTGGAGTGCGGTCCCTACTAGCCGCACAGATACGCAGTATTTT	CAWSAVPTSRTDTQYF
NA	TRBV7-9	NA	TRBJ2-7	TGTGCCAGCAGCTTATATTACGCGACAGACAGACGCGAGCAGTACTTC	CASSLYYATDRREQYF
NA	TRBV10-1	NA	TRBJ1-1	TGCGCCAGCAGTGCAGGGGCTTTAAGGATGAACACTGAAGCTTTCTTT	CASSAGALRMNTEAFF
NA	TRBV21-1	NA	TRBJ1-5	TGTGCCAGCAACCCCGTCGGGACAAGAGATCAGCCCCAGCATTTT	CASNPVGTRDQPQHF
NA	TRBV4-1	TRBD1	TRBJ1-2	TGCGCCAGCAGCCAAGCCCCCCTACAGGGGGCGCGAGGCTACACCTTC	CASSQAPLQGARGYTF
few	TRBV18	NA	TRBJ1-4	TGTGCCAGCTCACCGGACAGAATTAATGAAAAACTGTTTTTT	CASSPDRINEKLFF
NA	TRBV6-1	TRBD2	TRBJ2-3	TGTGCCAGCAGACTAGCGGGAACAGATACGCAGTATTTT	CASRLAGTDTQYF
NA	TRBV19	TRBD1	TRBJ1-2	TGTGCCAGCTTACCACCGGGACAGGGTCGGTATGGCTACACCTTC	CASLPPGQGRYGYTF
NA	TRBV9	NA	TRBJ1-5	TGTGCCAGCAGCGTAGGGTCGGGTGGCAATCAGCCCCAGCATTTT	CASSVGSGGNQPQHF
NA	TRBV27	NA	TRBJ2-7	TGTGCCAGCAGTTTACGCGGACACCACTACGAGCAGTACTTC	CASSLRGHHYEQYF
NA	TRBV5-1	TRBD1	TRBJ1-2	TGCGCCAGCAGCTTGGTGGGACAGGGGTTAAACACCTTC	CASSLVGQGLNTF
NA	TRBV7-2	TRBD2	TRBJ2-1	TGTGCCAGCAGCCTGAGCGGGAGGACGCACAATGAGCAGTTCTTC	CASSLSGRTHNEQFF
NA	TRBV2	NA	TRBJ2-1	TGTGCCAGCAGTGAAGATGTCTTGAGCTCCTACAATGAGCAGTTCTTC	CASSEDVLSSYNEQFF